This TCR beta chain came from a study of blood T cells in healthy people across ages. V was trimmed by 0 bases and J by 3 bases, leaving 8 bases between them. There are 14 residues in the CDR3. The germline CDR1 and CDR2 sequences are SGHTA and FQGNSA. As concerns this clonotype: Its antigen is not identified.

A second PCR, run for roughly 7 to 11 cycles, used a sample-barcoded 5' primer plus a J-beta primer mix. TCRdb processed the 5' RACE reads anew with MiXCR; each CDR3 protein has one entry. The data contain 1,300,000 or so distinct CDR3 sequences, roughly 60% of them singletons. Regarding the study as a whole: More naive CD4+ cells and higher diversity marked long-lived donors relative to aged donors.

The TCR was taken from a man between 18 and 35 years old in good health. The sequenced material came from blood. The chain has TRBV7-2 and TRBJ1-2; D ambiguous. Here the CDR3 reads CASSLAPADYGYTF. As DNA, the CDR3 is TGTGCCAGCAGCTTAGCCCCGGCAGACTATGGCTACACCTTC.